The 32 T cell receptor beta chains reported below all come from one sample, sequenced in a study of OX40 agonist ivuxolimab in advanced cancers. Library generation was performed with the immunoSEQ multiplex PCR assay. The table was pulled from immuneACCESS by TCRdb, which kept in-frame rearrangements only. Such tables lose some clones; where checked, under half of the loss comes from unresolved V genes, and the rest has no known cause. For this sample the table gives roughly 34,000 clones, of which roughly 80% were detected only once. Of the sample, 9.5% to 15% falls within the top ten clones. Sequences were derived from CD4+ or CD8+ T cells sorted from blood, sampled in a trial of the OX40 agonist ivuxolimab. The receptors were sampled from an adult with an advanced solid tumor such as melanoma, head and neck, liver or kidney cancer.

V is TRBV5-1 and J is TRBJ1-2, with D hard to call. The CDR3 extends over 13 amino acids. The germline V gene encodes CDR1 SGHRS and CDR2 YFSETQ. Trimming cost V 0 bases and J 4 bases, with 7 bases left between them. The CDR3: CASSLAKTYGYTF. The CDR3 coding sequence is TGCGCCAGCAGCTTGGCCAAAACCTATGGCTACACCTTC.

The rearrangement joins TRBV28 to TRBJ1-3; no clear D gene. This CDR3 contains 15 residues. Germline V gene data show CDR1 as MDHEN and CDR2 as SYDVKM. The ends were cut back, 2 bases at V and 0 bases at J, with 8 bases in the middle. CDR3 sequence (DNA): TGTGCCAGCAGTTTAAGTGAGAGCTCTGGAAACACCATATATTTT. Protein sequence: CASSLSESSGNTIYF.

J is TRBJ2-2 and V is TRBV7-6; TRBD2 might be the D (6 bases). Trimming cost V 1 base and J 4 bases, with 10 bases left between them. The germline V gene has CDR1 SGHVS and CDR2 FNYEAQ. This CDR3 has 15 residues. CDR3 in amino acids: CASSLGVGGTGELFF. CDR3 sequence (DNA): TGTGCCAGCAGCTTAGGGGTGGGAGGCACCGGGGAGCTGTTTTTT.

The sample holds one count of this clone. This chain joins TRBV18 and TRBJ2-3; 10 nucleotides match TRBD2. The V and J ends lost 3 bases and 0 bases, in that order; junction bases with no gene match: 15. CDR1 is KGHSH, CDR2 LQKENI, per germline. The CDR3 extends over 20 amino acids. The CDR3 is CASSPDNLAGDLFSTDTQYF. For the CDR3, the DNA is TGTGCCAGCTCACCCGACAACCTAGCGGGGGACCTCTTTAGCACAGATACGCAGTATTTT.

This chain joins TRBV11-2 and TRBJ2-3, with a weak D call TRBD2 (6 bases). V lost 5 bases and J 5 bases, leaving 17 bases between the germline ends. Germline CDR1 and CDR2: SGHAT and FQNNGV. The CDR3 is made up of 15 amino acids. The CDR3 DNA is TGTGCCAGCAGCACACCCGGGACCGGGGGAGATACGCAGTATTTT. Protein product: CASSTPGTGGDTQYF.

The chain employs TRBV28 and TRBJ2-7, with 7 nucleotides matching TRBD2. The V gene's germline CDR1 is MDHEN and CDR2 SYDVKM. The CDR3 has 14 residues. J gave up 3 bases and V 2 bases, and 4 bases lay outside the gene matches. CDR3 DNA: TGTGCCAGCAGTTTAGGGGGGGTCATCTACGAGCAGTACTTC. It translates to CASSLGGVIYEQYF.

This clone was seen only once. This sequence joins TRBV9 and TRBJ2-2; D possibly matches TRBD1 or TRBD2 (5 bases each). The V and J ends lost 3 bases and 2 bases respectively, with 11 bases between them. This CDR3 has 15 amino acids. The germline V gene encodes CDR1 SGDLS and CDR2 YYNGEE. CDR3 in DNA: TGTGCCAGCAGCGGGGGGACCTCAAACACCGGGGAGCTGTTTTTT. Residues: CASSGGTSNTGELFF.

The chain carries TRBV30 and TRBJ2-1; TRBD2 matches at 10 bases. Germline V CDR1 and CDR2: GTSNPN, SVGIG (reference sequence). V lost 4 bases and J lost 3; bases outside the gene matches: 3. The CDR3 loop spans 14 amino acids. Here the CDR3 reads CAWKREGDYNEQFF. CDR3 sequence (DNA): TGTGCCTGGAAGCGGGAGGGGGACTACAATGAGCAGTTCTTC.

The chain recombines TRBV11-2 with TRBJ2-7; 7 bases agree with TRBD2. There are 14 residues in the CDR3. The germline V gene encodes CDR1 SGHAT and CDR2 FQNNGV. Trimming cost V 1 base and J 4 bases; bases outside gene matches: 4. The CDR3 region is CASSLGGGAYEQYF. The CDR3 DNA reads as TGTGCCAGCAGCTTAGGGGGAGGGGCTTACGAGCAGTACTTC.

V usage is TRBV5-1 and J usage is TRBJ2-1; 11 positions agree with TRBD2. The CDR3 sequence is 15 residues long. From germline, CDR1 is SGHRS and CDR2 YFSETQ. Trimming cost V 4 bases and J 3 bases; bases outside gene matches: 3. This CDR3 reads CASSTSGGFYNEQFF. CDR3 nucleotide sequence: TGCGCCAGCAGCACTAGCGGGGGATTCTACAATGAGCAGTTCTTC.

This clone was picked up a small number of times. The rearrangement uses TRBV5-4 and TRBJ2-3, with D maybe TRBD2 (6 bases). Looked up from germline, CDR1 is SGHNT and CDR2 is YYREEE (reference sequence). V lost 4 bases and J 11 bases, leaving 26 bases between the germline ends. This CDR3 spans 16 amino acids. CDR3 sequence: CASSPAPGTPYLMQYF. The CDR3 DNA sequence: TGTGCCAGCAGCCCGGCACCCGGGACTCCGTATTTGATGCAGTATTTT. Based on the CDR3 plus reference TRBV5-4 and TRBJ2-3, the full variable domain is ETGVTQSPTHLIKTRGQQVTLRCSSQSGHNTVSWYQQALGQGPQFIFQYYREEENGRGNFPPRFSGLQFPNYSSELNVNALELDDSALYLCASSPAPGTPYLMQYFGPGTRLTVL.

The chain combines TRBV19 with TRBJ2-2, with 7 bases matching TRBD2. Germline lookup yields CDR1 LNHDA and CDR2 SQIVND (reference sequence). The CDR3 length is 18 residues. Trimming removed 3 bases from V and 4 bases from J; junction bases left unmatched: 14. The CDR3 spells CASSMGGAFTESTGELFF. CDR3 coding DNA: TGTGCCAGTAGTATGGGAGGGGCTTTTACCGAAAGCACCGGGGAGCTGTTTTTT.

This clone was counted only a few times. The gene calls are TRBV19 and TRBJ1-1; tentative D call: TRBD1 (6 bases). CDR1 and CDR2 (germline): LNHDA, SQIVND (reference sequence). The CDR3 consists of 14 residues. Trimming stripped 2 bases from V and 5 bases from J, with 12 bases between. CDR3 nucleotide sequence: TGTGCCAGTAGTATACGAGACAGGAGGACTGAAGCTTTCTTT. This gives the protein CASSIRDRRTEAFF. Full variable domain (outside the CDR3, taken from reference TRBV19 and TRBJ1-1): DGGITQSPKYLFRKEGQNVTLSCEQNLNHDAMYWYRQDPGQGLRLIYYSQIVNDFQKGDIAEGYSVSREKKESFPLTVTSAQKNPTAFYLCASSIRDRRTEAFFGQGTRLTVV.

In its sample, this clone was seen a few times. The CDR3 is CASQADNSYEQYF. The CDR3 region has the DNA TGTGCGTCACAGGCAGACAACTCCTACGAGCAGTACTTC. This chain connects TRBV19 to TRBJ2-7; the D gene is possibly TRBD1 (5 bases). From germline, CDR1 is LNHDA and CDR2 SQIVND (reference sequence). The CDR3 has 13 amino acids.

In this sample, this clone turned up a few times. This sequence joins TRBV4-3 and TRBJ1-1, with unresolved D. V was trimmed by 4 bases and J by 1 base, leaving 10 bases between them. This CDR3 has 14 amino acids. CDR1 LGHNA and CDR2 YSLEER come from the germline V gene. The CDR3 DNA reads TGCGCCAGCAGCCCTCAGGCAGCGAACACTGAAGCTTTCTTT. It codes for CASSPQAANTEAFF.

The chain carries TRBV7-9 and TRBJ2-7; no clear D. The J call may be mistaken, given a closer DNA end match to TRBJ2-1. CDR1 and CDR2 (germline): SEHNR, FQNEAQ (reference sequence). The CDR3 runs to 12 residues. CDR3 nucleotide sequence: TGTGCCAGCACCCAAGCTCGCGATGAGCAGTTCTTC. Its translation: CASTQARDEQFF.

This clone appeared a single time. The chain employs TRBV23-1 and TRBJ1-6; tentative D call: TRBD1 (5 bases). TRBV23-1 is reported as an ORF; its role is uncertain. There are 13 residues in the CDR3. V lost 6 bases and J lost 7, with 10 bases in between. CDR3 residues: CASRTEPNSPLHF. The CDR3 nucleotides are TGCGCCAGCAGGACAGAACCAAATTCACCCCTCCACTTT.

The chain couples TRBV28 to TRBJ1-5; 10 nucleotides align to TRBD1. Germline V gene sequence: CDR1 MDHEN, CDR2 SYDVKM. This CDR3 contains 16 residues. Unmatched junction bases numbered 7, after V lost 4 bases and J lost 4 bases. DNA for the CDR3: TGTGCCAGCAGTTCTAGGGACAGGGGTAGGAATCAGCCCCAGCATTTT. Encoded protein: CASSSRDRGRNQPQHF.

The chain's CDR3 is CASTMGGIGGYTF. The CDR3, as DNA: TGTGCCAGTACCATGGGAGGGATCGGGGGCTACACCTTC. This chain links TRBV19 with TRBJ1-2; D remains unclear. V shed 7 bases and J shed 8 bases, with 17 bases lying between them. CDR3 size: 13 residues. CDR1 and CDR2 from the germline V gene are LNHDA and SQIVND (reference sequence).

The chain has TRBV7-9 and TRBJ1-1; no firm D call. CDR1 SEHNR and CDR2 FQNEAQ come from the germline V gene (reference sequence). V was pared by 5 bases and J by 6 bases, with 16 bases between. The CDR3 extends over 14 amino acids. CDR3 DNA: TGTGCCAGCAGCCAGCCACGAGGGAAGGCTGAAGCTTTCTTT. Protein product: CASSQPRGKAEAFF.

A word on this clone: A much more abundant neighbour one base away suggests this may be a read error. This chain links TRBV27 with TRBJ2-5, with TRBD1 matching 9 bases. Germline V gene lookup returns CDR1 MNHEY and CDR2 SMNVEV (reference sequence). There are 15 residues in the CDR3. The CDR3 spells CARSSGQGGGETQYF. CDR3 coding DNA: TGTGCCCGCAGCTCGGGACAGGGAGGGGGGGAGACCCAGTACTTC.

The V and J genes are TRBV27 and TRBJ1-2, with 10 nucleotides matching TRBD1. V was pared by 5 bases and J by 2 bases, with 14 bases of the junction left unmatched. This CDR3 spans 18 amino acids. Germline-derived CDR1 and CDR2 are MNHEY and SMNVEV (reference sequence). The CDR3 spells CASSPLPGQGKPNYGYTF. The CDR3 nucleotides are TGTGCCAGCAGTCCGCTACCGGGACAGGGGAAACCGAACTATGGCTACACCTTC.

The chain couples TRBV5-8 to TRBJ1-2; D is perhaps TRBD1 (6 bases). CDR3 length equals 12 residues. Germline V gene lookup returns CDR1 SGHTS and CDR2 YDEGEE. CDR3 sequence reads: CANSGGVYGYTF. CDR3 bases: TGTGCGAACTCGGGGGGCGTCTATGGCTACACCTTC. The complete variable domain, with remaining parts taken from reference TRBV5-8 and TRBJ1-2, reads EAGVTQSPTHLIKTRGQQATLRCSPISGHTSVYWYQQALGLGLQFLLWYDEGEERNRGNFPPRFSGRQFPNYSSELNVNALELEDSALYLCANSGGVYGYTFGSGTRLTVV.

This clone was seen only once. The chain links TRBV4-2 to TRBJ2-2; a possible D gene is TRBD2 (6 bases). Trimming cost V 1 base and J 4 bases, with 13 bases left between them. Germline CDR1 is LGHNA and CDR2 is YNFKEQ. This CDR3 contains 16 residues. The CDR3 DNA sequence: TGTGCCAGCAGCCAAGCTGTGGGGCGGGGCACCGGGGAGCTGTTTTTT. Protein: CASSQAVGRGTGELFF.

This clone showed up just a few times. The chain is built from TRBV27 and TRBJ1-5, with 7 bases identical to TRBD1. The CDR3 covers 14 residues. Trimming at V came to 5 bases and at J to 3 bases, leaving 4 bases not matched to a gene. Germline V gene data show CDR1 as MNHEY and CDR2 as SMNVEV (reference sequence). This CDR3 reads CASSLTGVNQPQHF. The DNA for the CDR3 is TGTGCCAGCAGTCTTACAGGGGTCAATCAGCCCCAGCATTTT.

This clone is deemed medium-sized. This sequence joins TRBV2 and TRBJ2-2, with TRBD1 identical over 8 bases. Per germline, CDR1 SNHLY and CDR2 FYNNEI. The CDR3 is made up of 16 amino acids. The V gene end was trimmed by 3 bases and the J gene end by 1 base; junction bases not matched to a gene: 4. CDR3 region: CASSEATGVNTGELFF. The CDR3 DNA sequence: TGTGCCAGCAGTGAGGCGACAGGGGTGAACACCGGGGAGCTGTTTTTT.

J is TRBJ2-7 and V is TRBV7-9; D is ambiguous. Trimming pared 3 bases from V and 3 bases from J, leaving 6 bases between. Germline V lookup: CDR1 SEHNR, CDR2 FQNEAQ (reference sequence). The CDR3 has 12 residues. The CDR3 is CASSFSDYEQYF. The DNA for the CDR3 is TGTGCCAGCAGCTTTTCAGACTACGAGCAGTACTTC.

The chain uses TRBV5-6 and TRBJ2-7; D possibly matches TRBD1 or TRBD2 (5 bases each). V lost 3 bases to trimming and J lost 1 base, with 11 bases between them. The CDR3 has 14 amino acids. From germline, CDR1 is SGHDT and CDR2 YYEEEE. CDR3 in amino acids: CASSSGTFSYEQYF. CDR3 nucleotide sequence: TGTGCCAGCAGCTCAGGGACCTTTTCCTACGAGCAGTACTTC.

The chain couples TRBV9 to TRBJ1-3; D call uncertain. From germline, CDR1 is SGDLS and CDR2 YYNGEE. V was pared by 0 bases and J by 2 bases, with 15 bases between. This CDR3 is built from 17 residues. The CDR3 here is CASSVGGGRTAGNTIYF. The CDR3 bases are TGTGCCAGCAGCGTAGGGGGAGGTAGGACGGCTGGAAACACCATATATTTT.

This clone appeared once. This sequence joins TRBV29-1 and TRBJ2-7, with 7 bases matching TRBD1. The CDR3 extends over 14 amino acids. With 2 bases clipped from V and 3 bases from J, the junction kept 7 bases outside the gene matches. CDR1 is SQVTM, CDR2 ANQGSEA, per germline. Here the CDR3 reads CSVETAGGIYEQYF. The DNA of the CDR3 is TGCAGCGTTGAAACGGCAGGGGGAATCTACGAGCAGTACTTC.

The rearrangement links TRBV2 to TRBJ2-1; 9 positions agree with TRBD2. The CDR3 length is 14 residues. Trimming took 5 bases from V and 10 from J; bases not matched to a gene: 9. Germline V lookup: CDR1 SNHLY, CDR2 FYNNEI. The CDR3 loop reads CASSSPKRGAEQFF. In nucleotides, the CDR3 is TGTGCCAGCAGTTCCCCTAAGCGGGGGGCCGAGCAGTTCTTC.

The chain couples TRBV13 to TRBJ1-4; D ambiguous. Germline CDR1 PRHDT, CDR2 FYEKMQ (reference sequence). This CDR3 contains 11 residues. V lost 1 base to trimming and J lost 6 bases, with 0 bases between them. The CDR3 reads CASSLDEKLFF. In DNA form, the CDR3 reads TGTGCCAGCAGCTTAGATGAAAAACTGTTTTTT.